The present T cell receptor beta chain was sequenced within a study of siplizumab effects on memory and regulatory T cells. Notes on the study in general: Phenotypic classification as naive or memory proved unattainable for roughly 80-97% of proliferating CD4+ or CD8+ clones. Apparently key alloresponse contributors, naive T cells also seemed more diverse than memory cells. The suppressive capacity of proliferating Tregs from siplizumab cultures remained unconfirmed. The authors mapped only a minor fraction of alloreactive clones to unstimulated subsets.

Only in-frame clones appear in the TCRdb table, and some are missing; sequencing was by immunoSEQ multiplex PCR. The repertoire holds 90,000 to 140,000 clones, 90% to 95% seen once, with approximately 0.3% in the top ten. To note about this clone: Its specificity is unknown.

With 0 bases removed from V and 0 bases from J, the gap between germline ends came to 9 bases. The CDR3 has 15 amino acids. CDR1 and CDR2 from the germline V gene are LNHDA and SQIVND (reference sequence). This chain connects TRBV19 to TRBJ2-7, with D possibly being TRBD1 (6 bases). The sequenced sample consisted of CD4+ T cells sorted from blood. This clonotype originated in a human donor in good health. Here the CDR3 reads CASSIDPGDSYEQYF. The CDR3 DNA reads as TGTGCCAGTAGTATAGATCCAGGGGACTCCTACGAGCAGTACTTC.